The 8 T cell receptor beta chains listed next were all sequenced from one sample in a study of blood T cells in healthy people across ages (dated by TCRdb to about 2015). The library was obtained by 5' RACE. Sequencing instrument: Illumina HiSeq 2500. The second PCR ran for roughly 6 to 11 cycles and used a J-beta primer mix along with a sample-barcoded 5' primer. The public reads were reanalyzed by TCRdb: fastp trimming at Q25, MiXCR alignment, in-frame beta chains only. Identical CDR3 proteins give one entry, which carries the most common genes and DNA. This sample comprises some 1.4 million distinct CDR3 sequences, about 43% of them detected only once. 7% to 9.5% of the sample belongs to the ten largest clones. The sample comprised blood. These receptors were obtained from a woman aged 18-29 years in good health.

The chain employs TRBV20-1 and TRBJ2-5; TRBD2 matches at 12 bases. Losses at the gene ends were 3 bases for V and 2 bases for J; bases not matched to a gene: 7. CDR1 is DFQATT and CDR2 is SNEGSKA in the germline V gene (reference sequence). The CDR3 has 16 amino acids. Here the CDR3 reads CSARVSSGGVQETQYF. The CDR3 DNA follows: TGCAGTGCTAGGGTCTCTAGCGGGGGGGTGCAAGAGACCCAGTACTTC.

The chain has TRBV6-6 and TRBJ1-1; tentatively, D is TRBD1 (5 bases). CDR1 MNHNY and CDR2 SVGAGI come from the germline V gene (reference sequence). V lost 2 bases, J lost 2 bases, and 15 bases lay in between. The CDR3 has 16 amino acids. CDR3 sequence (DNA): TGTGCCAGCAGTTACCTCCCCGCGACAGTAAACACTGAAGCTTTCTTT. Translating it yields CASSYLPATVNTEAFF.

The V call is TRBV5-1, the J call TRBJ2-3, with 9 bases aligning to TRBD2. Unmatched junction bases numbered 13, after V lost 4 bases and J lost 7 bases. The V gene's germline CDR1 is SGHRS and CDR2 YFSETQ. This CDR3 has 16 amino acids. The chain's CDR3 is CASSPGGSGSIHTQYF. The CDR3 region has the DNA TGCGCCAGCAGCCCAGGAGGTAGCGGGAGTATACATACGCAGTATTTT.

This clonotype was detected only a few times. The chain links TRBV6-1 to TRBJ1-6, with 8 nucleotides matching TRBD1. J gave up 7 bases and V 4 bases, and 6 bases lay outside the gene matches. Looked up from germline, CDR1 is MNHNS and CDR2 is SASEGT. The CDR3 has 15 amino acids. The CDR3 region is CASSGTGSENSPLHF. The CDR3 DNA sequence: TGTGCCAGCAGTGGGACAGGGTCAGAGAATTCACCCCTCCACTTT.

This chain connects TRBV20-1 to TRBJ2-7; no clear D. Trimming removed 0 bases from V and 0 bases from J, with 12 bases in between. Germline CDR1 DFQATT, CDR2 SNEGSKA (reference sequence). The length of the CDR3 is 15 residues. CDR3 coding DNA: TGCAGTGCTAGAGATCGAGCCTTAAGCTCCTACGAGCAGTACTTC. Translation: CSARDRALSSYEQYF.

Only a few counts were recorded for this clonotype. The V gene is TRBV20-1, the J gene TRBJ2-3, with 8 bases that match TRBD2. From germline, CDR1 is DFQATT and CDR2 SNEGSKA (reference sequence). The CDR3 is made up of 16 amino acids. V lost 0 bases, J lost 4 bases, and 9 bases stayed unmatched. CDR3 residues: CSAREAAGAVPDTQYF. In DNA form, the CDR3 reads TGCAGTGCTAGAGAGGCAGCGGGGGCCGTCCCAGATACGCAGTATTTT.

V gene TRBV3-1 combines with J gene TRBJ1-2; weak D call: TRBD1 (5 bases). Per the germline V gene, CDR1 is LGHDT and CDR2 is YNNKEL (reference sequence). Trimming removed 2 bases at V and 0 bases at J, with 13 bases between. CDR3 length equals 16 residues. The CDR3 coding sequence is TGTGCCAGCAGCCAACTGGACAAGTCGACTAACTATGGCTACACCTTC. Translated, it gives CASSQLDKSTNYGYTF.

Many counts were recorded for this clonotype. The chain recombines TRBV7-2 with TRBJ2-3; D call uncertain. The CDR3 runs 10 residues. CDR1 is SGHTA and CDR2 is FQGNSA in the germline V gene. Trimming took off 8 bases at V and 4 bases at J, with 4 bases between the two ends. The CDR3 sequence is CASGADTQYF. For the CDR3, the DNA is TGTGCCAGCGGGGCAGATACGCAGTATTTT. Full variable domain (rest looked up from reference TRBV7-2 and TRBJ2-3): GAGVSQSPSNKVTEKGKDVELRCDPISGHTALYWYRQSLGQGLEFLIYFQGNSAPDKSGLPSDRFSAERTGGSVSTLTIQRTQQEDSAVYLCASGADTQYFGPGTRLTVL.